The 4 T cell receptor beta chains listed next were all sequenced from one sample in a study of shared clonotypes between healthy human individuals. Clones were read by immunoSEQ multiplex PCR, and TCRdb kept only the in-frame ones, dropping some. The sample shows under 200,000 clones, approximately 95% of them seen only once. The specimen was naive CD4+ T cells sorted from blood. The subset here: CD45RA+ positively selected. The source of these receptors is a woman in her twenties or thirties in good health.

The chain uses TRBV5-1 and TRBJ2-7, with D perhaps TRBD2 (6 bases). Trimming took 0 bases from V and 3 from J, leaving 13 bases between them. CDR1 and CDR2 from the germline V gene are SGHRS and YFSETQ. The CDR3 has 15 residues. CDR3 in amino acids: CASSLGAGSYYEQYF. CDR3 DNA: TGCGCCAGCAGCTTGGGTGCGGGGTCTTACTACGAGCAGTACTTC.

This sequence joins TRBV25-1 and TRBJ2-7; 7 nucleotides line up with TRBD1. The ends lost 0 bases at V and 1 base at J; junction bases unmatched: 0. The germline gives CDR1 MGHDK, CDR2 SYGVNS. The CDR3 has 14 residues. CDR3 DNA: TGTGCCAGCAGTGAATACAGGGGGTCCTACGAGCAGTACTTC. This sequence encodes CASSEYRGSYEQYF.

The chain has TRBV20-1 and TRBJ2-5, with D uncertain. This CDR3 has 11 amino acids. V gave up 6 bases and J gave up 5 bases, with 10 bases separating them. The germline V gene has CDR1 DFQATT and CDR2 SNEGSKA (reference sequence). CDR3 nucleotides: TGCAGTGCCCCCTCGGGCGAGACCCAGTACTTC. Its protein product is CSAPSGETQYF.

The rearrangement uses TRBV27 and TRBJ1-2; no clear D gene. The CDR3 extends over 13 amino acids. Germline-derived CDR1 and CDR2 are MNHEY and SMNVEV (reference sequence). V dropped 2 bases and J dropped 0 bases, with 4 bases sitting between them. The CDR3 region is CASSLTSNYGYTF. DNA of the CDR3: TGTGCCAGCAGTTTAACTTCTAACTATGGCTACACCTTC.